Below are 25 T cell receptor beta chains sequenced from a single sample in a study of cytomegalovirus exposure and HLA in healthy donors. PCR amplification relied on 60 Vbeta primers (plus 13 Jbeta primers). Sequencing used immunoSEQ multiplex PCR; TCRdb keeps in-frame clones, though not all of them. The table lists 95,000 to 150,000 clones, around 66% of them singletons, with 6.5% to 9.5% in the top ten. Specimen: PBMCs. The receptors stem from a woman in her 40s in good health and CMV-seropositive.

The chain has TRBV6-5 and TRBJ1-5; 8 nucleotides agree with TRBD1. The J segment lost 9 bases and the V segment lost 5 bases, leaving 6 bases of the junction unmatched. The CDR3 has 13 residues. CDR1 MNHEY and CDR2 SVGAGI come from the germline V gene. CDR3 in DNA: TGTGCCAGCAGTCGGACAGGGTCGACGCCCCAGCATTTT. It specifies CASSRTGSTPQHF.

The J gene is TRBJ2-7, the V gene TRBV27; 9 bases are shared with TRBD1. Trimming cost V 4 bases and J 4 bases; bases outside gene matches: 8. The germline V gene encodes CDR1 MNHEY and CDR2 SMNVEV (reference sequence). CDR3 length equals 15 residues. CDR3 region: CASSSSGTGSYEQYF. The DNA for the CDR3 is TGTGCCAGCAGTTCTTCCGGGACAGGGAGTTACGAGCAGTACTTC.

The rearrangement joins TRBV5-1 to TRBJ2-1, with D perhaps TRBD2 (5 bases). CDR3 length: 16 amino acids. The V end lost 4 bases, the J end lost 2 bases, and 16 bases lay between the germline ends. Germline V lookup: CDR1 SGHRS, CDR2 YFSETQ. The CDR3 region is CASSLTAGVPYNEQFF. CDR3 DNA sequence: TGCGCCAGCAGCCTAACGGCCGGGGTCCCCTACAATGAGCAGTTCTTC.

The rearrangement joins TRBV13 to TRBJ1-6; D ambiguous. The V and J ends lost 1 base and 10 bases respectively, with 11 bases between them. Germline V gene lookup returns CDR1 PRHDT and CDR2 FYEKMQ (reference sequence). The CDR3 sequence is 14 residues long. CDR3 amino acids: CASSLEGDGSPLHF. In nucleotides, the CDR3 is TGTGCCAGCAGCTTAGAAGGAGACGGGTCACCCCTCCACTTT.

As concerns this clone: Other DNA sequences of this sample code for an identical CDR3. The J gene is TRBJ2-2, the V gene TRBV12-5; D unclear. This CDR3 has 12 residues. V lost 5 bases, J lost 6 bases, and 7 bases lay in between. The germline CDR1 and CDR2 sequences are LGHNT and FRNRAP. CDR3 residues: CASGLEAGELFF. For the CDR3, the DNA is TGTGCTAGTGGTCTAGAGGCCGGGGAGCTGTTTTTT.

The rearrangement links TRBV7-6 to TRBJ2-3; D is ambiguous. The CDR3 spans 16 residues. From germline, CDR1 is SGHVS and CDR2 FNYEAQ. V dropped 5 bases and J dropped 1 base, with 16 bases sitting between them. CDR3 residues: CASSVLASAGTDTQYF. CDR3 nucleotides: TGTGCCAGCAGCGTACTTGCCAGCGCGGGCACAGATACGCAGTATTTT.

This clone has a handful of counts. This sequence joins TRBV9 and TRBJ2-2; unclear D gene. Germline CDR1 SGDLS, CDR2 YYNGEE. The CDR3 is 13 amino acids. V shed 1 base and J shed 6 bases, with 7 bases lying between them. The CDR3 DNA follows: TGTGCCAGCAGCGTACTACCGCCCGGGGAGCTGTTTTTT. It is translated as CASSVLPPGELFF.

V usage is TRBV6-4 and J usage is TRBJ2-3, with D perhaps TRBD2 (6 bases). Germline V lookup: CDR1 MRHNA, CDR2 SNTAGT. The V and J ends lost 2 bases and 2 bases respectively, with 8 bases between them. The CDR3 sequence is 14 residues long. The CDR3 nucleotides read TGTGCCAGCAGTGACGGGACTCTCACAGATACGCAGTATTTT. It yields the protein CASSDGTLTDTQYF.

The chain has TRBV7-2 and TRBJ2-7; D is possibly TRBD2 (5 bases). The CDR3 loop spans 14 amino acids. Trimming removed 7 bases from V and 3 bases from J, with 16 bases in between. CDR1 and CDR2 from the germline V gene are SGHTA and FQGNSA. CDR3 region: CASTTSGIYYEQYF. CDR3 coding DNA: TGTGCCAGCACCACATCCGGGATATACTACGAGCAGTACTTC.

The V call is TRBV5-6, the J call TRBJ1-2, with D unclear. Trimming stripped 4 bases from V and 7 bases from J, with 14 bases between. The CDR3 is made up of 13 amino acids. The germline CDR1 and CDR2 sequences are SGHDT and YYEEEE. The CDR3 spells CASSPDGVSGYTF. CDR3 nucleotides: TGTGCCAGCAGCCCTGACGGGGTATCTGGCTACACCTTC. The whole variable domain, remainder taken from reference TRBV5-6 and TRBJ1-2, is DAGVTQSPTHLIKTRGQQVTLRCSPKSGHDTVSWYQQALGQGPQFIFQYYEEEERQRGNFPDRFSGHQFPNYSSELNVNALLLGDSALYLCASSPDGVSGYTFGSGTRLTVV.

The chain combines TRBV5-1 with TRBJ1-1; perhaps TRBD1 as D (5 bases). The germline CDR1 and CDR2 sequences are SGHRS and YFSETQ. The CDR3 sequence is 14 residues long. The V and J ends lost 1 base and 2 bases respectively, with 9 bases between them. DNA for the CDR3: TGCGCCAGCAGCTTGCAGACAGTCAACACTGAAGCTTTCTTT. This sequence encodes CASSLQTVNTEAFF.

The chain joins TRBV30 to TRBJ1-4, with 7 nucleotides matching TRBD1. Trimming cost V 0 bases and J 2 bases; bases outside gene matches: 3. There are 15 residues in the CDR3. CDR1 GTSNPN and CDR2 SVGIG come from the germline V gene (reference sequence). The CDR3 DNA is TGTGCCTGGAGTGTACAGGGGACTACTAATGAAAAACTGTTTTTT. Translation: CAWSVQGTTNEKLFF.

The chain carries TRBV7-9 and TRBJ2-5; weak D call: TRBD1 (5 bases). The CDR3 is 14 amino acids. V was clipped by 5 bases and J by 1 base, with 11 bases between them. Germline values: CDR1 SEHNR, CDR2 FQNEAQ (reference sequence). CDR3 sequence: CASSPTAIQETQYF. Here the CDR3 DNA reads TGTGCCAGCAGCCCGACAGCTATCCAAGAGACCCAGTACTTC.

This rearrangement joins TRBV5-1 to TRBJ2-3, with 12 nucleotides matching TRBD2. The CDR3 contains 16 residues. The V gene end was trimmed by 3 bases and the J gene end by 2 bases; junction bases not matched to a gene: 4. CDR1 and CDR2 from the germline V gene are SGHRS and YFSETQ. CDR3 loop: CASSSGLAGPTDTQYF. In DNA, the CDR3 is TGCGCCAGCAGCTCTGGACTAGCGGGACCCACAGATACGCAGTATTTT.

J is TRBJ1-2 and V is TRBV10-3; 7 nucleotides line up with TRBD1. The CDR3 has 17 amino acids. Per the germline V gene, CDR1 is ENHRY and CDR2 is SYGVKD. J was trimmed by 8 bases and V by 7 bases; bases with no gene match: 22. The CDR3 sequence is CAINIEGAGRMASGYTF. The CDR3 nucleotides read TGTGCCATCAACATAGAGGGGGCAGGACGTATGGCATCCGGCTACACCTTC.

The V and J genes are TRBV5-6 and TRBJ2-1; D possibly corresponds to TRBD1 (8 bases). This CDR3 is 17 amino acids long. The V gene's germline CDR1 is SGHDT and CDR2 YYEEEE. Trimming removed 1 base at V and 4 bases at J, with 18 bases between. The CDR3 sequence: CASSLRTGRVSYNEQFF. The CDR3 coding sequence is TGTGCCAGCAGCTTGAGGACAGGGAGGGTGTCGTACAATGAGCAGTTCTTC.

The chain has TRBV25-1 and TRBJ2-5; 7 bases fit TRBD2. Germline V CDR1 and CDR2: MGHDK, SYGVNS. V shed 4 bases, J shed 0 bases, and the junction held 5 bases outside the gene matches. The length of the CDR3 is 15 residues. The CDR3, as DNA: TGTGCCAGCAGTGCAAAGACTAGCCACCAAGAGACCCAGTACTTC. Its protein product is CASSAKTSHQETQYF.

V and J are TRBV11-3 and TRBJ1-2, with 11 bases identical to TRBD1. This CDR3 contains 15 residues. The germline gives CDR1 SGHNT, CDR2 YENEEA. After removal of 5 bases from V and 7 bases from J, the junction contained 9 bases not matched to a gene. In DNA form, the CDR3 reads TGTGCCAGCAGCGTCGTCGGACAGGGGGCGATTGGCTACACCTTC. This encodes CASSVVGQGAIGYTF.

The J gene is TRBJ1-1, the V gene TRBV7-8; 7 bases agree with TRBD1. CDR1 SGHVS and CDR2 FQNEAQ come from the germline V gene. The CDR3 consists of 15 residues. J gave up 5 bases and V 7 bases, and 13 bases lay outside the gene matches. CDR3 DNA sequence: TGTGCCAGCATCGAAGGGGGACAGCCCGAGACTGAAGCTTTCTTT. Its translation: CASIEGGQPETEAFF.

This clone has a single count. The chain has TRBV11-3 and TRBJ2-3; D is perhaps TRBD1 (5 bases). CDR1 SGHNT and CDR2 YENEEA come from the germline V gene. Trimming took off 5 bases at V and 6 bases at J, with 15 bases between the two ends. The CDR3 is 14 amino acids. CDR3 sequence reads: CASSLRAQLDTQYF. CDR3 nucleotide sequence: TGTGCCAGCAGCCTCAGGGCCCAGCTGGATACGCAGTATTTT.

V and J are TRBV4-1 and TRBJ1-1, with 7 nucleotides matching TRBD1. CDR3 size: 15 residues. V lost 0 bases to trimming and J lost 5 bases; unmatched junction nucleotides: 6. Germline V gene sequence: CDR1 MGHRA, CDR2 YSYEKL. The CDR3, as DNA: TGCGCCAGCAGCCAAGAGACAGGGATCGGTACTGAAGCTTTCTTT. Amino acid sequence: CASSQETGIGTEAFF.

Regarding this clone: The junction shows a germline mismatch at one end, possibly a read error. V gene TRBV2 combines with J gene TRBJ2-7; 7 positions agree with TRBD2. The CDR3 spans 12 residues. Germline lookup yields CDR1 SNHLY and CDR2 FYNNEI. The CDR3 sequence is CASREGLDEQYF. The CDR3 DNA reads TGTGCCAGCAGGGAAGGACTAGACGAGCAGTACTTC.

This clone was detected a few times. The CDR3 nucleotides are TGTGCCAGCAGTCCACTAGGCACTGAAGCTTTCTTT. Amino acid sequence: CASSPLGTEAFF. The chain is built from TRBV28 and TRBJ1-1; D gene uncertain. Germline values: CDR1 MDHEN, CDR2 SYDVKM. V was clipped by 5 bases and J by 4 bases, with 8 bases between them. The CDR3 has 12 residues.

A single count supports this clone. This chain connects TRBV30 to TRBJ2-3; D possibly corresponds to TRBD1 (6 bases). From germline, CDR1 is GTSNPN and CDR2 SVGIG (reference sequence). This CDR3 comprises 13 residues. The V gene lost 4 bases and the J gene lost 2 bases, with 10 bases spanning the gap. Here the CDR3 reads CAWTGELTDTQYF. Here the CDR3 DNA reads TGTGCCTGGACAGGGGAACTCACAGATACGCAGTATTTT. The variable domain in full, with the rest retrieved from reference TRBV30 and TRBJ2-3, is SQTIHQWPATLVQPVGSPLSLECTVEGTSNPNLYWYRQAAGRGLQLLFYSVGIGQISSEVPQNLSASRPQDRQFILSSKKLLLSDSGFYLCAWTGELTDTQYFGPGTRLTVL.

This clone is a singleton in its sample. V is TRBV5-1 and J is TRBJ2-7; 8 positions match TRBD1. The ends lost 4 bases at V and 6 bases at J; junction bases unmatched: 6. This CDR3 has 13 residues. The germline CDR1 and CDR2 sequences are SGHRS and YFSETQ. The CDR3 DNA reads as TGCGCCAGCAGCGTCGGACAGGGTGGCGAGCAGTACTTC. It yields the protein CASSVGQGGEQYF.